This is a list of T cell receptor beta chains from one sample in a study of PD-1 blockade in classical Hodgkin lymphoma. The data were produced by immunoSEQ multiplex PCR, yet TCRdb's version contains in-frame clones alone and is incomplete. The sample includes some 25,000 clones, 85% to 90% of them seen just once. Sequenced here: CD8+ T cells from blood, sampled at baseline. These receptors came from a human donor with classical Hodgkin lymphoma. Each CDR3 is given with its conserved first and last residue. The order of the fields is CDR3 protein, CDR3 DNA, V gene, J gene, D gene, clone size. D genes are given only for firm matches. Size is omitted from some rows. Given values are once, few, many or a class for expanded clones.

CDR3aa: CASSSTGLHNQPQHF; CDR3nt: TGTGCCAGCAGTTCTACAGGGCTCCATAATCAGCCCCAGCATTTT; v_gene: TRBV28; j_gene: TRBJ1-5; d_gene: .; abundance: .
CDR3aa: CASRGIAGSGEAFF; CDR3nt: TGTGCCAGCCGTGGGATAGCAGGGTCAGGTGAAGCTTTCTTT; v_gene: TRBV19; j_gene: TRBJ1-1; d_gene: .; abundance: .
CDR3aa: CASRGGREFYEQYF; CDR3nt: TGTGCCAGCAGGGGGGGGCGGGAGTTCTACGAGCAGTACTTC; v_gene: TRBV28; j_gene: TRBJ2-7; d_gene: .; abundance: .
CDR3aa: CASSTRWPNRSSPLHF; CDR3nt: TGTGCCAGCAGTACCCGGTGGCCAAACCGTTCTTCACCCCTCCACTTT; v_gene: TRBV27; j_gene: TRBJ1-6; d_gene: .; abundance: .
CDR3aa: CASSQRGRTSSYEQYF; CDR3nt: TGTGCCAGCAGCCAGCGGGGACGGACCAGCTCCTACGAGCAGTACTTC; v_gene: TRBV11-2; j_gene: TRBJ2-7; d_gene: TRBD2; abundance: .
CDR3aa: CASSLSIEGLKNTEAFF; CDR3nt: TGTGCCAGCAGTTTATCGATTGAGGGGCTGAAGAACACTGAAGCTTTCTTT; v_gene: TRBV27; j_gene: TRBJ1-1; d_gene: .; abundance: few
CDR3aa: CASKNRGANYGYTF; CDR3nt: TGTGCCAGCAAAAACCGCGGGGCTAACTATGGCTACACCTTC; v_gene: TRBV6-5; j_gene: TRBJ1-2; d_gene: .; abundance: .
CDR3aa: CASSVGEGYEQYF; CDR3nt: TGTGCCAGCAGCGTAGGGGAGGGCTACGAGCAGTACTTC; v_gene: TRBV9; j_gene: TRBJ2-7; d_gene: TRBD2; abundance: .
CDR3aa: CASKGGRGVETQYF; CDR3nt: TGTGCCAGCAAGGGGGGGAGGGGAGTTGAGACCCAGTACTTC; v_gene: TRBV28; j_gene: TRBJ2-5; d_gene: .; abundance: .
CDR3aa: CASSLALAASGEYF; CDR3nt: TGTGCCAGCAGCTTAGCGCTTGCGGCTAGCGGGGAGTATTTT; v_gene: TRBV7-9; j_gene: TRBJ2-3; d_gene: TRBD2; abundance: .
CDR3aa: CASSSSSVRTEAFF; CDR3nt: TGCGCCAGCAGCTCCTCGAGCGTTCGGACTGAAGCTTTCTTT; v_gene: TRBV5-1; j_gene: TRBJ1-1; d_gene: .; abundance: .
CDR3aa: CASSHAGTSGRLPYEQYF; CDR3nt: TGTGCCAGCAGCCACGCGGGGACTAGCGGGAGGTTGCCCTACGAGCAGTACTTC; v_gene: TRBV7-2; j_gene: TRBJ2-7; d_gene: TRBD2; abundance: .
CDR3aa: CASSLWTSGSQPGELFF; CDR3nt: TGTGCCAGCAGTCTGTGGACTAGCGGGAGTCAGCCCGGGGAGCTGTTTTTT; v_gene: TRBV28; j_gene: TRBJ2-2; d_gene: TRBD2; abundance: .
CDR3aa: CASSLAFREGSPQARNQPQHF; CDR3nt: TGTGCCAGCAGCTTAGCGTTTCGGGAGGGCAGCCCCCAGGCACGAAATCAGCCCCAGCATTTT; v_gene: TRBV7-2; j_gene: TRBJ1-5; d_gene: .; abundance: .
CDR3aa: CASSPGTSGRPYEQYF; CDR3nt: TGTGCCAGTAGTCCCGGGACTAGCGGGAGGCCCTACGAGCAGTACTTC; v_gene: TRBV19; j_gene: TRBJ2-7; d_gene: TRBD2; abundance: .
CDR3aa: CASSFSTASLISNYGYTF; CDR3nt: TGTGCCAGCAGCTTCTCGACAGCGTCTTTAATTTCTAACTATGGCTACACCTTC; v_gene: TRBV7-9; j_gene: TRBJ1-2; d_gene: .; abundance: .